The 24 T cell receptor beta chains in this list originate from one sample, sequenced in a study of human T cells and chemical hapten exposure. This sample's time point: pre-sensitization, week 0. Treatment of the sample: therapeutic diphenylcyclopropenone sensitization with weekly scalp DPC. TCRdb reprocessed the RACE reads with MiXCR, giving one entry per CDR3 protein. The sample yields about 120,000 distinct CDR3 sequences, roughly 13% seen once. The starting material was whole blood, obtained in connection with sensitization to the hapten diphenylcyclopropenone (DPC). Source of these receptors: a woman aged 18-29 years with alopecia areata. Some clones in this sample may be carry-over from other donors' samples.

The V call is TRBV7-2, the J call TRBJ2-7; no definite D call. CDR1 and CDR2 (germline): SGHTA, FQGNSA. Trimming left V 5 bases short and J 6 bases short, with 17 bases between. The CDR3 covers 14 residues. This chain's CDR3 is CASSPRMDWGEQYF. CDR3 nucleotide sequence: TGTGCCAGCAGCCCCAGGATGGATTGGGGCGAGCAGTACTTC.

V and J are TRBV29-1 and TRBJ2-2; a possible D gene is TRBD2 (6 bases). The V gene's germline CDR1 is SQVTM and CDR2 ANQGSEA. V lost 6 bases and J lost 1, with 9 bases in between. The CDR3 has 13 amino acids. The CDR3 region has the DNA TGCAGCGTGGGGGACTGGAACACCGGGGAGCTGTTTTTT. Amino acids: CSVGDWNTGELFF.

In its sample, this clonotype was seen many times. The rearrangement joins TRBV19 to TRBJ2-6; D is undetermined. The V end was cut by 10 bases, the J end by 2 bases, with 12 bases between. CDR1 and CDR2 (germline): LNHDA, SQIVND (reference sequence). This CDR3 region has 14 residues. This CDR3 reads CATIDLAGANVLTF. CDR3 DNA: TGTGCCACGATAGACTTAGCTGGGGCCAACGTCCTGACTTTC.

Remarks on this clonotype: A read error may be the cause here, since a much bigger clone is one base away. V usage is TRBV6-1 and J usage is TRBJ1-5; possible D gene TRBD1, 5 bases. The CDR3 is made up of 13 amino acids. V dropped 10 bases and J dropped 2 bases, with 12 bases sitting between them. Germline V gene sequence: CDR1 MNHNS, CDR2 SASEGT. CDR3 residues: CANTRDGNQPQHF. CDR3 bases: TGTGCCAACACCAGGGACGGCAATCAGCCCCAGCATTTT.

The chain couples TRBV7-2 to TRBJ1-3; 9 nucleotides line up with TRBD1. The germline V gene encodes CDR1 SGHTA and CDR2 FQGNSA. CDR3 length equals 16 residues. V trimming: 0 bases; J trimming: 6 bases; junction bases outside the gene matches: 6. CDR3 nucleotides: TGTGCCAGCAGCTTAGCTGGGGGACAGGGATTAAACACCATATATTTT. This codes for CASSLAGGQGLNTIYF.

The chain has TRBV27 and TRBJ2-2; 7 bases map to TRBD2. Trimming removed 6 bases from V and 2 bases from J; junction bases left unmatched: 9. CDR1 MNHEY and CDR2 SMNVEV come from the germline V gene (reference sequence). This CDR3 region has 16 residues. Here the CDR3 reads CASRASGAINTGELFF. In nucleotides, the CDR3 is TGTGCCAGCAGGGCTAGCGGTGCCATCAACACCGGGGAGCTGTTTTTT.

This clonotype has ten or more counts. The rearrangement links TRBV5-1 to TRBJ1-5, with D possibly being TRBD1 (5 bases). Per the germline V gene, CDR1 is SGHRS and CDR2 is YFSETQ. The CDR3 runs to 14 residues. With 4 bases removed from V and 6 bases from J, the gap between germline ends came to 14 bases. The CDR3 protein is CASSTGQVGQPQHF. The CDR3 bases are TGCGCCAGCAGCACCGGACAAGTCGGTCAGCCCCAGCATTTT.

This clonotype occurred many times. The chain carries TRBV20-1 and TRBJ2-1; 7 bases map to TRBD1. The CDR3 extends over 14 amino acids. With V trimmed by 5 bases and J by 4 bases, 8 bases remained unmatched. CDR1 is DFQATT, CDR2 SNEGSKA, per germline (reference sequence). The CDR3, as DNA: TGCAGTGCTGGACAAGGGGGCCCGTACAATGAGCAGTTCTTC. This gives the protein CSAGQGGPYNEQFF.

This chain joins TRBV7-9 and TRBJ1-5, with a possible D match to TRBD1 (6 bases). The CDR3 spans 15 residues. The V gene lost 0 bases and the J gene lost 1 base, with 7 bases spanning the gap. CDR1 and CDR2 (germline): SEHNR, FQNEAQ (reference sequence). The CDR3 DNA reads as TGTGCCAGCAGCTTAGCCAGGGGAAGCAATCAGCCCCAGCATTTT. Translated: CASSLARGSNQPQHF.

This clonotype was picked up a small number of times. The V and J genes are TRBV18 and TRBJ2-7; perhaps TRBD1 as D (6 bases). Trimming cost V 6 bases and J 3 bases, with 9 bases left between them. The CDR3 has 12 amino acids. Germline V CDR1 and CDR2: KGHSH, LQKENI. The CDR3 here is CASSIGGYEQYF. Written as DNA, the CDR3 is TGTGCCAGCTCTATAGGGGGCTACGAGCAGTACTTC. Complete variable domain (other parts from reference TRBV18 and TRBJ2-7): NAGVMQNPRHLVRRRGQEARLRCSPMKGHSHVYWYRQLPEEGLKFMVYLQKENIIDESGMPKERFSAEFPKEGPSILRIQQVVRGDSAAYFCASSIGGYEQYFGPGTRLTVT.

This clonotype was seen at least ten times. One end of the junction fails to match germline, which may point to a read error. The rearrangement joins TRBV10-3 to TRBJ2-7, with TRBD1 identical over 9 bases. Germline V gene data show CDR1 as ENHRY and CDR2 as SYGVKD. The CDR3 extends over 15 amino acids. The CDR3 DNA is TGTGCCACCAGTAACCCGACAGGGGGGTCCTACGAGCAGTACTTC. Translated, it gives CATSNPTGGSYEQYF.

The chain carries TRBV2 and TRBJ1-1, with D perhaps matching TRBD1 (5 bases). CDR1 SNHLY and CDR2 FYNNEI come from the germline V gene. This CDR3 is built from 13 residues. Trimming cost V 4 bases and J 4 bases, with 10 bases left between them. The CDR3 here is CASSGGRATEAFF. In DNA, the CDR3 is TGTGCCAGCAGTGGGGGGAGGGCCACTGAAGCTTTCTTT.

This clonotype occurred a few times. The genes are TRBV2 and TRBJ1-2, with D possibly TRBD1 on 5 matching bases. Germline V lookup: CDR1 SNHLY, CDR2 FYNNEI. Trimming removed 9 bases from V and 4 bases from J, with 18 bases in between. This CDR3 contains 14 residues. The CDR3 bases are TGTGCCAGTCTAAGGGGCCCCAAGGCCTATGGCTACACCTTC. It is translated as CASLRGPKAYGYTF.

This clonotype turned up a few times. This chain uses TRBV4-1 with TRBJ1-5, with 9 bases that match TRBD1. Germline CDR1 and CDR2: MGHRA and YSYEKL. With V trimmed by 0 bases and J by 7 bases, 10 bases remained unmatched. This CDR3 is 17 amino acids long. This CDR3 is CASSQESRDRAHQPQHF. As DNA, the CDR3 is TGCGCCAGCAGCCAAGAGTCCCGGGACAGGGCTCACCAGCCCCAGCATTTT.

This clonotype was recorded a few times. The chain is built from TRBV10-3 and TRBJ2-6; D gene uncertain. V lost 3 bases to trimming and J lost 4 bases, with 16 bases between them. Germline V gene sequence: CDR1 ENHRY, CDR2 SYGVKD. The CDR3 has 17 amino acids. CDR3 region: CAISDHYTLSGANVLTF. The CDR3, as DNA: TGTGCCATCAGTGACCACTATACACTTTCCGGGGCCAACGTCCTGACTTTC.

V and J are TRBV11-2 and TRBJ1-2; perhaps TRBD1 as D (5 bases). The germline V gene has CDR1 SGHAT and CDR2 FQNNGV. This CDR3 comprises 13 residues. The V end lost 6 bases, the J end lost 4 bases, and 12 bases lay between the germline ends. The CDR3 region has the DNA TGTGCCAGCAGGCTTCAGGGCGGCTATGGCTACACCTTC. Its translation is CASRLQGGYGYTF.

This clonotype has only a few counts. CDR3 DNA: TGTGCCAGCAGTTTGCAGGGGACATCCTACGAGCAGTACTTC. This sequence encodes CASSLQGTSYEQYF. The chain is built from TRBV28 and TRBJ2-7; weak D call: TRBD1 (6 bases). The CDR3 contains 14 residues. The germline V and J ends were trimmed by 3 bases and 1 base, with 10 bases remaining between them. CDR1 MDHEN and CDR2 SYDVKM come from the germline V gene.

The J gene is TRBJ1-5, the V gene TRBV19; no definite D call. The length of the CDR3 is 14 residues. Trimming shortened V by 5 bases and J by 4 bases, and 12 bases separated the two germline ends. The germline V gene encodes CDR1 LNHDA and CDR2 SQIVND (reference sequence). The CDR3 nucleotides read TGTGCCAGTAGTCTCGGCGAATCAAATCAGCCCCAGCATTTT. Translation gives CASSLGESNQPQHF.

The sample holds many counts of this clonotype. This rearrangement joins TRBV20-1 to TRBJ1-5; 7 bases match TRBD1. CDR1 is DFQATT, CDR2 SNEGSKA, per germline (reference sequence). V was clipped by 2 bases and J by 3 bases; unmatched bases: 7. The CDR3 has 15 amino acids. CDR3 DNA sequence: TGCAGTGCTAGACCCGGGACAGTCCCCAATCAGCCCCAGCATTTT. Protein product: CSARPGTVPNQPQHF.

With regard to this clonotype: This may come from a read error, since a much larger clone is one base off. The chain combines TRBV7-2 with TRBJ2-2; tentative D call: TRBD1 (6 bases). Germline CDR1 and CDR2: SGHTA and FQGNSA. This CDR3 spans 14 amino acids. For the CDR3, the DNA is TGTGCCAGCAGCTCGCAGGGGCGCACCGGGGAGCGGTTTTTT. Amino acids: CASSSQGRTGERFF.

The rearrangement links TRBV29-1 to TRBJ1-1; the D is unclear. The germline V gene has CDR1 SQVTM and CDR2 ANQGSEA. V dropped 1 base and J dropped 7 bases, with 10 bases sitting between them. The CDR3 consists of 12 residues. CDR3 coding DNA: TGCAGCGTTGAAGCGATGGGAAATGAAGCTTTCTTT. It is translated as CSVEAMGNEAFF.

DNA of the CDR3: TGTGCCAGCAGTCCCAGGGCGCAGGTTGGTGAGCAGTTCTTC. It codes for CASSPRAQVGEQFF. The chain employs TRBV6-5 and TRBJ2-1; the D gene is possibly TRBD1 (5 bases). Germline V gene sequence: CDR1 MNHEY, CDR2 SVGAGI. Trimming took 5 bases from V and 9 from J, leaving 17 bases between them. This CDR3 region has 14 residues.

There are a few counts of this clonotype. The chain carries TRBV3-1 and TRBJ2-2; D ambiguous. The CDR3 totals 15 residues. Trimming cost V 3 bases and J 1 base, with 9 bases left between them. CDR1 and CDR2 (germline): LGHDT, YNNKEL (reference sequence). The CDR3 sequence is CASSQIDENTGELFF. CDR3 nucleotide sequence: TGTGCCAGCAGCCAGATAGACGAGAACACCGGGGAGCTGTTTTTT.

This clonotype has just a few counts. The chain uses TRBV20-1 and TRBJ1-5; possibly TRBD1 for D (6 bases). The length of the CDR3 is 15 residues. V lost 0 bases and J lost 0, with 9 bases in between. CDR1 is DFQATT and CDR2 is SNEGSKA in the germline V gene (reference sequence). CDR3 nucleotides: TGCAGTGCTAGAGAGACAGGCTATAGCAATCAGCCCCAGCATTTT. This codes for CSARETGYSNQPQHF.